The next 19 T cell receptor beta chains were all read from a single sample in a study of blood T cell repertoires in COVID-19. Profiled with immunoSEQ multiplex PCR; TCRdb holds only in-frame clones, not every one. The sample lists about 210,000 clones; 65% to 85% were seen once. Sequencing was done on a sample of peripheral blood. These receptors all come from a woman aged 45 to 65 with acute or convalescent COVID-19.

The chain employs TRBV28 and TRBJ1-3; no firm D call. The CDR3 loop spans 15 amino acids. Germline V gives CDR1 MDHEN, CDR2 SYDVKM. The germline V and J ends were trimmed by 2 bases and 1 base, with 9 bases remaining between them. CDR3 nucleotides: TGTGCCAGCAGTTTAGATCCGGGGTCTGGAAACACCATATATTTT. It encodes CASSLDPGSGNTIYF.

The V gene is TRBV6-2 or TRBV6-3, the J gene TRBJ2-1; 7 bases map to TRBD2. V trimming: 6 bases; J trimming: 0 bases; junction bases outside the gene matches: 11. This CDR3 has 17 residues. In germline, CDR1 is MNHEY, CDR2 SVGEGT. CDR3 in amino acids: CASSPPKGGPSYNEQFF. As DNA, the CDR3 is TGTGCCAGCAGCCCCCCGAAGGGAGGGCCCTCCTACAATGAGCAGTTCTTC.

The gene calls are TRBV5-1 and TRBJ1-1; possibly TRBD1 for D (6 bases). The CDR3 loop spans 15 amino acids. Trimming stripped 4 bases from V and 0 bases from J, with 13 bases between. CDR1 and CDR2 (germline): SGHRS, YFSETQ. In nucleotides, the CDR3 is TGCGCCAGCAGCCTACAGGGACCGTTGAACACTGAAGCTTTCTTT. Its translation: CASSLQGPLNTEAFF.

The gene calls are TRBV2 and TRBJ2-3; 7 bases are a match to TRBD2. Germline V gene lookup returns CDR1 SNHLY and CDR2 FYNNEI. Germline trimming cut 6 bases from V and 0 bases from J; bases unmatched to any gene: 6. The CDR3 runs to 15 residues. CDR3 sequence: CASSFSGSSTDTQYF. CDR3 bases: TGTGCCAGCAGCTTTAGCGGGTCTAGCACAGATACGCAGTATTTT.

V and J are TRBV3-1 (or the pseudogene TRBV3-2) and TRBJ2-5; TRBD2 is a possible D gene (6 bases). The CDR3 length is 14 residues. The V gene lost 1 base and the J gene lost 5 bases, with 11 bases spanning the gap. Per germline, CDR1 LGHDT and CDR2 YNNKEL (reference sequence). Here the CDR3 reads CASSQGGRGETQYF. Written as DNA, the CDR3 is TGTGCCAGCAGCCAAGGAGGCCGGGGGGAGACCCAGTACTTC.

The chain employs TRBV11-2 and TRBJ2-5, with a possible D match to TRBD2 (5 bases). This CDR3 spans 15 amino acids. V gave up 4 bases and J gave up 5 bases, with 17 bases separating them. CDR1 is SGHAT, CDR2 FQNNGV, per germline. The CDR3 bases are TGTGCCAGCAGCTATGGGCTGGGGAGCCCGGAGACCCAGTACTTC. Translated, it gives CASSYGLGSPETQYF.

The J gene is TRBJ2-1, the V gene TRBV20-1; no definite D call. From germline, CDR1 is DFQATT and CDR2 SNEGSKA (reference sequence). CDR3 length: 11 residues. The V end lost 3 bases, the J end lost 8 bases, and 8 bases lay between the germline ends. In nucleotides, the CDR3 is TGCAGTGCTAGTTCGTTTGATGAGCAGTTCTTC. This translates into CSASSFDEQFF.

The CDR3 reads CASSLQGATEAFF. For the CDR3, the DNA is TGTGCCAGCAGTTTACAGGGGGCCACTGAAGCTTTCTTT. The V gene is TRBV28, the J gene TRBJ1-1; 8 bases are a match to TRBD1. Per germline, CDR1 MDHEN and CDR2 SYDVKM. The CDR3 is 13 amino acids. The junction had 0 bases not matched to a gene; V was cut back by 2 bases and J by 4 bases.

The rearrangement joins TRBV7-2 to TRBJ2-3, with a possible D match to TRBD2 (6 bases). Germline CDR1 is SGHTA and CDR2 is FQGNSA. This CDR3 region has 17 residues. Trimming cost V 4 bases and J 2 bases, with 19 bases left between them. CDR3 region: CASSSGGAFNPTDTQYF. The CDR3 nucleotides read TGTGCCAGCAGCTCCGGAGGGGCCTTTAACCCCACAGATACGCAGTATTTT.

The sample holds a few counts of this clone. The J gene is TRBJ2-3, the V gene TRBV5-8, with D unclear. Trimming left V 4 bases short and J 1 base short, with 4 bases between. CDR3 length equals 12 residues. Germline lookup yields CDR1 SGHTS and CDR2 YDEGEE. Here the CDR3 reads CASSPGTDTQYF. CDR3 DNA: TGTGCCAGCAGCCCGGGCACAGATACGCAGTATTTT.

V gene TRBV2 combines with J gene TRBJ1-3; the D gene is possibly TRBD1 (6 bases). CDR3 size: 15 residues. Germline CDR1 is SNHLY and CDR2 is FYNNEI. The germline V and J ends were trimmed by 3 bases and 2 bases, with 11 bases remaining between them. The CDR3 loop reads CASSDRGIPGNTIYF. The CDR3, as DNA: TGTGCCAGCAGTGATAGGGGGATCCCTGGAAACACCATATATTTT. The whole variable domain, remainder taken from reference TRBV2 and TRBJ1-3, is EPEVTQTPSHQVTQMGQEVILRCVPISNHLYFYWYRQILGQKVEFLVSFYNNEISEKSEIFDDQFSVERPDGSNFTLKIRSTKLEDSAMYFCASSDRGIPGNTIYFGEGSWLTVV.

The CDR3 DNA reads TGTGCCAGCAGCTTAGGGGCCAACAATGAGCAGTTCTTC. It codes for CASSLGANNEQFF. This chain links TRBV7-3 with TRBJ2-1; TRBD1 might be the D (5 bases). Looked up from germline, CDR1 is SGHTA and CDR2 is FQGTGA. The CDR3 is 13 amino acids. V was cut by 2 bases and J by 5 bases, with 7 bases left in between.

The genes are TRBV7-9 and TRBJ2-7, with TRBD2 identical over 11 bases. Germline assignment: CDR1 SEHNR and CDR2 FQNEAQ (reference sequence). J gave up 7 bases and V 5 bases, and 10 bases lay outside the gene matches. This CDR3 contains 15 residues. The CDR3 sequence: CASSLYGTSGGEQYF. The CDR3 DNA reads as TGTGCCAGCAGCCTCTATGGGACTAGCGGCGGGGAGCAGTACTTC.

The V and J genes are TRBV4-1 and TRBJ1-1; D call uncertain. CDR3 size: 13 residues. Trimming removed 1 base from V and 2 bases from J, with 5 bases in between. The germline V gene encodes CDR1 MGHRA and CDR2 YSYEKL. CDR3 in DNA: TGCGCCAGCAGCCAAGGAGGTAACACTGAAGCTTTCTTT. The encoded protein is CASSQGGNTEAFF.

This rearrangement joins TRBV5-8 to TRBJ2-3, with TRBD1 identical over 10 bases. This CDR3 contains 15 residues. With 6 bases clipped from V and 3 bases from J, the junction kept 7 bases outside the gene matches. Germline V CDR1 and CDR2: SGHTS, YDEGEE. CDR3 residues: CASTPGTGVTDTQYF. The CDR3 nucleotides read TGTGCCAGCACCCCGGGGACAGGGGTTACAGATACGCAGTATTTT.

CDR3 loop: CAWSGGVYGYTF. The DNA of the CDR3 is TGTGCCTGGAGTGGGGGGGTATATGGCTACACCTTC. The V and J genes are TRBV30 and TRBJ1-2; D possibly corresponds to TRBD1 (5 bases). Trimming pared 1 base from V and 5 bases from J, leaving 8 bases between. The germline V gene has CDR1 GTSNPN and CDR2 SVGIG (reference sequence). This CDR3 spans 12 amino acids. Variable domain in full (rest from reference TRBV30 and TRBJ1-2): SQTIHQWPATLVQPVGSPLSLECTVEGTSNPNLYWYRQAAGRGLQLLFYSVGIGQISSEVPQNLSASRPQDRQFILSSKKLLLSDSGFYLCAWSGGVYGYTFGSGTRLTVV.

On this clone: At one of its ends the junction is not consistent with the germline gene, which may arise from a read error. Within the sample, other DNA sequences also encode this same CDR3. This chain links TRBV11-2 with TRBJ1-6; a possible D gene is TRBD1 (5 bases). Germline values: CDR1 SGHAT, CDR2 FQNNGV. The CDR3 extends over 14 amino acids. CDR3 sequence reads: CASSLERGRSPLHF. In DNA form, the CDR3 reads TGCGCCAGCAGCTTAGAAAGGGGAAGGTCACCCCTCCACTTT.

The chain has TRBV18 and TRBJ2-2; 9 nucleotides agree with TRBD1. From germline, CDR1 is KGHSH and CDR2 LQKENI. CDR3 length: 19 residues. Trimming at V came to 7 bases and at J to 6 bases, leaving 21 bases not matched to a gene. CDR3 in amino acids: CASYDCYFTGGTKAGELFF. CDR3 in DNA: TGTGCCAGCTACGACTGCTATTTTACAGGGGGCACAAAGGCCGGGGAGCTGTTTTTT.

The CDR3 DNA reads TGCGCCAGCAGCCAAGATTCAGGACTAGCGGTCCGGGAGACCCAGTACTTC. Its protein is CASSQDSGLAVRETQYF. J is TRBJ2-5 and V is TRBV4-1, with TRBD2 matching 10 bases. CDR1 is MGHRA and CDR2 is YSYEKL in the germline V gene. The CDR3 is 17 amino acids. The V and J ends lost 0 bases and 5 bases, in that order; junction bases with no gene match: 9.